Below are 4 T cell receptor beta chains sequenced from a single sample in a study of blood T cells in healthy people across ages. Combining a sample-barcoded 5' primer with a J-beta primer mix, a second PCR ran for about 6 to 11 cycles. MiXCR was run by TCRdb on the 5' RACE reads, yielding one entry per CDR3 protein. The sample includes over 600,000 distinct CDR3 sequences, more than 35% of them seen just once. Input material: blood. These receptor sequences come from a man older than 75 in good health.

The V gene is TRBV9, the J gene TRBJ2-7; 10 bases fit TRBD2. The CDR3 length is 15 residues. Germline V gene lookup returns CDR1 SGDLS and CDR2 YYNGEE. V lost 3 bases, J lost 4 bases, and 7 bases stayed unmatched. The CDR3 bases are TGTGCCAGCAGCGGACAGCGGGAGGGCCTTTACGAGCAGTACTTC. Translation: CASSGQREGLYEQYF.

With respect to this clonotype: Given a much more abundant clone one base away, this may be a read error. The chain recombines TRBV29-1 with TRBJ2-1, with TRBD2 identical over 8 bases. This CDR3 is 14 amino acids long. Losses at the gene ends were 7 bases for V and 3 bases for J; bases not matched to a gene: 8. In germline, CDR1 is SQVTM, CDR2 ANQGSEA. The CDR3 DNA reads TGCAGCGCCTTAGCGGGAACCAGCTACAATGAGCAGTTCTTC. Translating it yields CSALAGTSYNEQFF.

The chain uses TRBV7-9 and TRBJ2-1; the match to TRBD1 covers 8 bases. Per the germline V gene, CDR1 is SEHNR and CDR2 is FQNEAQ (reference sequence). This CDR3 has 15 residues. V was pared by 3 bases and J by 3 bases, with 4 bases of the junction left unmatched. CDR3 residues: CASSLEQGVYNEQFF. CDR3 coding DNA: TGTGCCAGCAGCTTGGAACAGGGGGTCTACAATGAGCAGTTCTTC. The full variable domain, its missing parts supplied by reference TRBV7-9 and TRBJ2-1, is DTGVSQNPRHKITKRGQNVTFRCDPISEHNRLYWYRQTLGQGPEFLTYFQNEAQLEKSRLLSDRFSAERPKGSFSTLEIQRTEQGDSAMYLCASSLEQGVYNEQFFGPGTRLTVL.

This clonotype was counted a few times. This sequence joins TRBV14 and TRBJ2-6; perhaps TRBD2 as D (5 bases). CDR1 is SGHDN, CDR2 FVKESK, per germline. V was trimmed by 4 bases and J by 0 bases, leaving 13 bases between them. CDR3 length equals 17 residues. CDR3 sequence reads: CASSPRELISGANVLTF. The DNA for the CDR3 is TGTGCCAGCAGCCCGAGGGAGTTGATCTCTGGGGCCAACGTCCTGACTTTC.